This TCR beta chain was sequenced during a study of shared clonotypes between healthy human individuals. Cells designated naive CD8 were CD45RO-negative and were positively selected for CCR7, with terminally differentiated effector memory CD45RA+ cells excluded. It was at deep level that the assay was run. Repertoires were generated with immunoSEQ multiplex PCR, while TCRdb's copy carries only in-frame clones and drops some. The sample carries 630,000 or so clones, 98% recorded once. Concerning this clone: Antigen unknown.

Findings of the study overall: All-four-donor shared clonotypes had higher generation probabilities than non-shared clonotypes did.

The sample was naive CD8+ T cells sorted from blood. The receptor was derived from a man under 40 in good health.

CDR3: CASRPGLAGRYEQYF. The CDR3, as DNA: TGTGCCAGCAGACCGGGACTAGCGGGGAGGTACGAGCAGTACTTC. This chain connects TRBV4-2 to TRBJ2-7, with 13 bases fitting TRBD2. The junction had 6 bases not matched to a gene; V was cut back by 6 bases and J by 4 bases. CDR3 length: 15 residues. Germline CDR1 reads LGHNA; CDR2 reads YNFKEQ.